These T cell receptor beta chains were read from a single sample in a study of beta chain features in type 1 diabetes. Some clones are missing from TCRdb's copy, which holds only in-frame ones; the method was immunoSEQ multiplex PCR. The sample carries about 250,000 clones, 11% recorded once. What was sequenced was naive CD4+ T cells from blood. The origin of the receptors is a man between 25 and 39 years old with type 1 diabetes. Both conserved end residues are part of each CDR3. A D gene is named only where the DNA matches it firmly.

CDR3aa,j_gene,v_gene,d_gene
CASSRTATSTDTQYF,TRBJ2-3,TRBV5-1,NA
CAISATSYEQYF,TRBJ2-7,TRBV10-3,NA
CASGLTGDRESPLHF,TRBJ1-6,TRBV2,TRBD1
CASSANRQGGDQPQHF,TRBJ1-5,TRBV18,TRBD1
CASSYAGRDTGELFF,TRBJ2-2,TRBV2,NA
CASSLNGQANYNEQFF,TRBJ2-1,TRBV7-3,NA
CASSEALGYTF,TRBJ1-2,TRBV2,NA
CAWTTGQGNQPQHF,TRBJ1-5,TRBV30,TRBD1
CASSHSTTRPGHETQYF,TRBJ2-5,TRBV4-3,NA
CASSSGGAAGETQYF,TRBJ2-5,TRBV5-6,TRBD2